The 29 T cell receptor beta chains reported below all come from one sample, sequenced in a study of cytomegalovirus exposure and HLA in healthy donors. The primer mix had 60 Vbeta and 13 Jbeta primers. TCRdb keeps only in-frame clones here, not all; method: immunoSEQ multiplex PCR. The table lists 200,000 to 250,000 clones, over 80% of them singletons. The sample taken for sequencing was PBMCs. The receptor source for this set is a woman aged 40 to 55 in good health and CMV-seropositive.

The table lists this clone with a count of one. CDR3 DNA: TGTGCCAGCTCACCTCGGGGGGAGCTGTCCCAGTACTTC. It encodes CASSPRGELSQYF. V usage is TRBV18 and J usage is TRBJ2-5, with TRBD2 matching over 7 bases. V lost 3 bases, J lost 9 bases, and 7 bases stayed unmatched. Germline assignment: CDR1 KGHSH and CDR2 LQKENI. The CDR3 extends over 13 amino acids. Full variable domain (outside the CDR3, taken from reference TRBV18 and TRBJ2-5): NAGVMQNPRHLVRRRGQEARLRCSPMKGHSHVYWYRQLPEEGLKFMVYLQKENIIDESGMPKERFSAEFPKEGPSILRIQQVVRGDSAAYFCASSPRGELSQYFGPGTRLLVL.

The V and J genes are TRBV10-3 and TRBJ1-3; a possible D gene is TRBD1 (5 bases). Germline CDR1 is ENHRY and CDR2 is SYGVKD. Trimming took off 0 bases at V and 5 bases at J, with 11 bases between the two ends. This CDR3 is 15 amino acids long. The CDR3 sequence is CAISESVLGRNTIYF. CDR3 nucleotide sequence: TGTGCCATCAGTGAGTCGGTGTTGGGGCGAAACACCATATATTTT.

DNA for the CDR3: TGTGCCATCAGTGAAGGTGGGCTTCAGGCTAACTATGGCTACACCTTC. Translating it yields CAISEGGLQANYGYTF. This rearrangement joins TRBV10-3 to TRBJ1-2; D ambiguous. The germline gives CDR1 ENHRY, CDR2 SYGVKD. V lost 3 bases and J lost 0, with 14 bases in between. The CDR3 spans 16 residues.

The gene calls are TRBV7-9 and TRBJ1-5; D might be TRBD1 (6 bases). This CDR3 spans 15 amino acids. Germline values: CDR1 SEHNR, CDR2 FQNEAQ (reference sequence). V was cut by 4 bases and J by 4 bases, with 14 bases left in between. CDR3 protein: CASSSQDSENQPQHF. Written as DNA, the CDR3 is TGTGCCAGCAGCTCCCAGGACAGCGAAAATCAGCCCCAGCATTTT.

V is TRBV9 and J is TRBJ2-5, with TRBD2 identical over 9 bases. V shed 7 bases and J 1 base; nucleotides not matched to a gene: 8. The CDR3 has 15 residues. Germline V gene lookup returns CDR1 SGDLS and CDR2 YYNGEE. The CDR3 coding sequence is TGTGCCAGCTCCGTAGCGGGAGCGTTCCAAGAGACCCAGTACTTC. This codes for CASSVAGAFQETQYF.

There are a few counts of this clone. The chain joins TRBV6-1 to TRBJ2-1, with 11 bases aligning to TRBD2. The CDR3 extends over 14 amino acids. Unmatched junction bases numbered 2, after V lost 6 bases and J lost 4 bases. Germline V gives CDR1 MNHNS, CDR2 SASEGT. DNA for the CDR3: TGTGCCAGCAGAACTAGCGGGGGATACAATGAGCAGTTCTTC. Protein: CASRTSGGYNEQFF.

This clone has a single count. CDR3 amino acids: CAWRGLSGNTIYF. CDR3 nucleotide sequence: TGTGCCTGGAGGGGGCTCTCTGGAAACACCATATATTTT. The chain uses TRBV30 and TRBJ1-3, with D tentatively TRBD1 (5 bases). Per the germline V gene, CDR1 is GTSNPN and CDR2 is SVGIG (reference sequence). CDR3 length: 13 amino acids. Trimming pared 3 bases from V and 0 bases from J, leaving 6 bases between.

This clone has only a few counts. V gene TRBV4-3 combines with J gene TRBJ2-1, with 9 bases matching TRBD2. This CDR3 contains 16 residues. V lost 4 bases and J lost 6; bases outside the gene matches: 10. CDR1 is LGHNA and CDR2 is YSLEER in the germline V gene. The CDR3 sequence is CASSRRASGRSNEQFF. CDR3 nucleotides: TGCGCCAGCAGCCGAAGAGCGAGCGGGAGGTCCAATGAGCAGTTCTTC.

This clone was found a few times. This sequence joins TRBV4-3 and TRBJ2-7; TRBD1 is a possible D gene (6 bases). V lost 1 base, J lost 3 bases, and 13 bases lay in between. Per the germline V gene, CDR1 is LGHNA and CDR2 is YSLEER. This CDR3 has 15 amino acids. The CDR3 region is CASSQARQALYEQYF. CDR3 sequence (DNA): TGCGCCAGCAGCCAAGCGAGACAGGCCCTCTACGAGCAGTACTTC.

This rearrangement joins TRBV19 to TRBJ1-1; TRBD1 might be the D (5 bases). Germline V gene sequence: CDR1 LNHDA, CDR2 SQIVND (reference sequence). The germline V and J ends were trimmed by 9 bases and 6 bases, with 17 bases remaining between them. The CDR3 contains 13 residues. In DNA, the CDR3 is TGTGCCAGCTACCCGGGACTTGGGGCTGAAGCTTTCTTT. Its translation: CASYPGLGAEAFF.

The chain combines TRBV7-9 with TRBJ2-7, with a weak D call TRBD1 (6 bases). The length of the CDR3 is 13 residues. CDR1 SEHNR and CDR2 FQNEAQ come from the germline V gene (reference sequence). The ends were cut back, 8 bases at V and 2 bases at J, with 13 bases in the middle. The CDR3 DNA reads as TGTGCCAGCGGGGCAGGGGTGCCCTACGAGCAGTACTTC. This codes for CASGAGVPYEQYF.

This clone occurred a few times. The chain employs TRBV19 and TRBJ2-7; 11 bases line up with TRBD1. Per the germline V gene, CDR1 is LNHDA and CDR2 is SQIVND (reference sequence). The CDR3 is 15 residues long. V shed 2 bases and J 7 bases; nucleotides not matched to a gene: 7. CDR3 bases: TGTGCCAGTAGTATATCTGGGACAGGGGGGAAAGAGCAGTACTTC. Translating gives CASSISGTGGKEQYF. Drawing the rest from reference TRBV19 and TRBJ2-7, the complete variable domain is DGGITQSPKYLFRKEGQNVTLSCEQNLNHDAMYWYRQDPGQGLRLIYYSQIVNDFQKGDIAEGYSVSREKKESFPLTVTSAQKNPTAFYLCASSISGTGGKEQYFGPGTRLTVT.

The rearrangement uses TRBV7-9 and TRBJ2-2; the D is unclear. Germline V gene data show CDR1 as SEHNR and CDR2 as FQNEAQ (reference sequence). Trimming cost V 2 bases and J 4 bases, with 11 bases left between them. The CDR3 runs 15 residues. The CDR3 DNA reads TGTGCCAGCAGCTTACTGCCGGTGAGCACCGGGGAGCTGTTTTTT. Translated, it gives CASSLLPVSTGELFF.

V is TRBV19 and J is TRBJ2-1, with TRBD2 identical over 12 bases. J lost 7 bases, V lost 3 bases, and 10 bases had no gene match. The CDR3 totals 17 residues. Germline lookup yields CDR1 LNHDA and CDR2 SQIVND (reference sequence). Here the CDR3 reads CASSIPLAGGPLNEQFF. CDR3 DNA: TGTGCCAGTAGTATTCCCCTAGCGGGAGGGCCTTTGAATGAGCAGTTCTTC. The full variable domain, in which reference TRBV19 and TRBJ2-1 provide the parts outside the CDR3, is DGGITQSPKYLFRKEGQNVTLSCEQNLNHDAMYWYRQDPGQGLRLIYYSQIVNDFQKGDIAEGYSVSREKKESFPLTVTSAQKNPTAFYLCASSIPLAGGPLNEQFFGPGTRLTVL.

In this sample, this clone turned up a few times. The rearrangement uses TRBV5-1 and TRBJ1-6; a possible D gene is TRBD1 (5 bases). Per germline, CDR1 SGHRS and CDR2 YFSETQ. The CDR3 spans 15 residues. The V and J ends lost 4 bases and 10 bases respectively, with 18 bases between them. In DNA, the CDR3 is TGCGCCAGCAGCAGTACCGGGGGGGAAGAATCACCCCTCCACTTT. Translating gives CASSSTGGEESPLHF.

The chain combines TRBV10-2 with TRBJ1-5; D remains unclear. This CDR3 comprises 14 residues. The ends were cut back, 8 bases at V and 0 bases at J, with 11 bases in the middle. Germline values: CDR1 WSHSY, CDR2 SAAADI. The CDR3 spells CASSGENSNQPQHF. In DNA form, the CDR3 reads TGCGCCAGCTCGGGAGAGAATAGCAATCAGCCCCAGCATTTT.

This clone appeared a single time. The CDR3: CASSFGGGGPEEQYF. In DNA form, the CDR3 reads TGTGCCAGCAGCTTTGGTGGCGGGGGGCCGGAGGAGCAGTACTTC. The chain combines TRBV11-1 with TRBJ2-7, with TRBD2 identical over 8 bases. Trimming at V came to 3 bases and at J to 7 bases, leaving 11 bases not matched to a gene. CDR3 length: 15 residues. Germline assignment: CDR1 SGHAT and CDR2 FQDESV (reference sequence).

The rearrangement links TRBV15 to TRBJ1-1; D unresolved. V gave up 6 bases and J gave up 1 base, with 9 bases separating them. The CDR3 has 13 amino acids. CDR1 LNHNV and CDR2 YYDKDF come from the germline V gene (reference sequence). The CDR3 nucleotides read TGTGCCACCAGAACAGTTGGGAACACTGAAGCTTTCTTT. Protein product: CATRTVGNTEAFF. Combining the CDR3 with reference TRBV15 and TRBJ1-1 gives the whole variable domain DAMVIQNPRYQVTQFGKPVTLSCSQTLNHNVMYWYQQKSSQAPKLLFHYYDKDFNNEADTPDNFQSRRPNTSFCFLDIRSPGLGDTAMYLCATRTVGNTEAFFGQGTRLTVV.

J is TRBJ2-7 and V is TRBV6-1, with a weak D call TRBD1 (6 bases). V gave up 6 bases and J gave up 6 bases, with 15 bases separating them. In germline, CDR1 is MNHNS, CDR2 SASEGT. The CDR3 loop spans 13 amino acids. For the CDR3, the DNA is TGTGCCAGCAGGGGGGCTTTAGGACGCGAGCAGTACTTC. Amino acids: CASRGALGREQYF.

The chain uses TRBV2 and TRBJ2-3; D uncertain. Deletions cut 3 bases from V and 0 bases from J, with 4 bases between. Per germline, CDR1 SNHLY and CDR2 FYNNEI. The CDR3 covers 13 residues. CDR3 loop: CASSEQSTDTQYF. DNA for the CDR3: TGTGCCAGCAGTGAGCAGAGCACAGATACGCAGTATTTT.

The chain carries TRBV9 and TRBJ2-1, with D perhaps TRBD1 (6 bases). The V gene lost 3 bases and the J gene lost 0 bases, with 10 bases spanning the gap. CDR3 length: 15 residues. Germline lookup yields CDR1 SGDLS and CDR2 YYNGEE. This chain's CDR3 is CASSDRARSYNEQFF. The CDR3, as DNA: TGTGCCAGCAGCGACAGGGCCCGCTCCTACAATGAGCAGTTCTTC.

The V call is TRBV11-2, the J call TRBJ1-1; 9 bases map to TRBD1. The V segment lost 5 bases and the J segment 4 bases; nucleotides outside the gene matches: 8. CDR1 is SGHAT, CDR2 FQNNGV, per germline. This CDR3 spans 15 amino acids. In DNA, the CDR3 is TGTGCCAGCAGCCTGACAGGGGGTAGGGGCACTGAAGCTTTCTTT. Protein product: CASSLTGGRGTEAFF.

The chain employs TRBV7-8 and TRBJ1-2; 7 nucleotides line up with TRBD1. V lost 2 bases, J lost 10 bases, and 19 bases stayed unmatched. Germline values: CDR1 SGHVS, CDR2 FQNEAQ. The CDR3 is 17 residues long. The CDR3 sequence is CASSLTSIRPGQILYTF. The CDR3 DNA reads as TGTGCCAGCAGCTTAACTTCCATACGCCCGGGACAGATCCTCTACACCTTC. Complete variable domain (other parts from reference TRBV7-8 and TRBJ1-2): GAGVSQSPRYKVAKRGQDVALRCDPISGHVSLFWYQQALGQGPEFLTYFQNEAQLDKSGLPSDRFFAERPEGSVSTLKIQRTQQEDSAVYLCASSLTSIRPGQILYTFGSGTRLTVV.

The genes are TRBV19 and TRBJ1-2; TRBD1 is a possible D gene (5 bases). Germline CDR1 LNHDA, CDR2 SQIVND (reference sequence). With 3 bases removed from V and 3 bases from J, the gap between germline ends came to 11 bases. The CDR3 is 14 residues long. The CDR3 here is CASSIGGGDYGYTF. The CDR3 DNA is TGTGCCAGTAGTATCGGAGGAGGGGACTATGGCTACACCTTC.

J is TRBJ1-6 and V is TRBV12-5, with D possibly being TRBD1 (6 bases). In germline, CDR1 is LGHNT, CDR2 FRNRAP. The CDR3 runs 15 residues. Trimming took off 3 bases at V and 5 bases at J, with 11 bases between the two ends. The CDR3 DNA reads as TGTGCTAGTGGTTTTGGACAGATCCATAATTCACCCCTCCACTTT. This encodes CASGFGQIHNSPLHF.

The rearrangement joins TRBV5-4 to TRBJ2-5; the match to TRBD1 covers 8 bases. Germline values: CDR1 SGHNT, CDR2 YYREEE (reference sequence). The CDR3 contains 15 residues. J was trimmed by 5 bases and V by 4 bases; bases with no gene match: 10. Here the CDR3 reads CASSELTGVGETQYF. The CDR3, as DNA: TGTGCCAGCAGCGAACTGACAGGGGTGGGTGAGACCCAGTACTTC.

CDR3 sequence: CASSGTGDTGELFF. The CDR3 DNA is TGTGCCAGCAGCGGGACAGGGGACACCGGGGAGCTGTTTTTT. The chain employs TRBV9 and TRBJ2-2; 9 bases match TRBD1. Germline V gives CDR1 SGDLS, CDR2 YYNGEE. The CDR3 totals 14 residues. The trim removed 3 bases at V and 3 bases at J, leaving 0 bases unmatched.

The chain recombines TRBV18 with TRBJ1-1; TRBD1 is a possible D gene (5 bases). This CDR3 spans 14 amino acids. Germline loops: CDR1 KGHSH, CDR2 LQKENI. Trimming took off 3 bases at V and 0 bases at J, with 8 bases between the two ends. DNA for the CDR3: TGTGCCAGCTCACCCGGACACATGAACACTGAAGCTTTCTTT. Translated: CASSPGHMNTEAFF.

This rearrangement joins TRBV27 to TRBJ1-1; the D is unclear. The CDR3 spans 14 residues. CDR1 is MNHEY and CDR2 is SMNVEV in the germline V gene (reference sequence). V lost 2 bases, J lost 6 bases, and 13 bases lay in between. CDR3 loop: CASSLALGSAEAFF. DNA for the CDR3: TGTGCCAGCAGTTTAGCGCTAGGTAGCGCTGAAGCTTTCTTT.